This entry lists 27 T cell receptor beta chains sequenced from one sample in a study of response to subunit inactivated influenza vaccine. A single record per CDR3 protein comes from TCRdb applying MiXCR to the RT-PCR reads. This sample has fewer than 700,000 distinct CDR3 sequences; roughly 13% occur once, and the top ten carry about an eighth. The specimen comprised PBMCs from blood, sampled around seven weeks after vaccination. Source of these receptors: a man between 45 and 60 years old who received an inactivated influenza vaccine.

This chain uses TRBV29-1 with TRBJ2-3; D is unclear. V was cut by 7 bases and J by 2 bases, with 16 bases left in between. There are 14 residues in the CDR3. Germline CDR1 SQVTM, CDR2 ANQGSEA. The CDR3 bases are TGCAGCGGAACAACCGGGTGGAACACAGATACGCAGTATTTT. Its translation is CSGTTGWNTDTQYF.

There are a few counts of this clonotype. The J gene is TRBJ2-7, the V gene TRBV15; unclear D gene. The germline V and J ends were trimmed by 0 bases and 2 bases, with 11 bases remaining between them. Germline assignment: CDR1 LNHNV and CDR2 YYDKDF (reference sequence). The CDR3 spans 15 residues. The CDR3 reads CATSRDRTIPYEQYF. CDR3 DNA sequence: TGTGCCACCAGCAGAGACAGAACAATTCCCTACGAGCAGTACTTC.

The gene calls are TRBV28 and TRBJ2-7, with D maybe TRBD2 (6 bases). The CDR3 is made up of 15 amino acids. CDR1 and CDR2 from the germline V gene are MDHEN and SYDVKM. V was trimmed by 6 bases and J by 3 bases, leaving 18 bases between them. The CDR3 here is CASRGVVDYGYEQYF. The CDR3 bases are TGTGCCAGCAGGGGAGTGGTGGACTACGGCTACGAGCAGTACTTC.

This clonotype has ten or more counts. The chain uses TRBV7-2 and TRBJ2-5; D may correspond to TRBD1 or TRBD2 (6 bases each). V was trimmed by 5 bases and J by 4 bases, leaving 17 bases between them. The germline V gene has CDR1 SGHTA and CDR2 FQGNSA. The CDR3 spans 15 residues. CDR3 sequence reads: CASSKGGPQGETQYF. CDR3 in DNA: TGTGCCAGCAGCAAAGGGGGGCCGCAGGGAGAGACCCAGTACTTC.

The sample holds a few counts of this clonotype. The chain employs TRBV12-3 or TRBV12-4 and TRBJ2-5, with 11 bases matching TRBD2. Trimming removed 4 bases from V and 1 base from J; junction bases left unmatched: 2. The CDR3 totals 15 residues. The CDR3 bases are TGTGCCAGCAGTTACACTAGCGGGGGCCAAGAGACCCAGTACTTC. This translates into CASSYTSGGQETQYF.

The chain is built from TRBV12-3 or TRBV12-4 and TRBJ2-7; D unresolved. This CDR3 is 16 amino acids long. Trimming left V 6 bases short and J 4 bases short, with 22 bases between. CDR3 loop: CASSPEGPRQLYEQYF. The CDR3 nucleotides are TGTGCCAGCAGCCCCGAAGGCCCACGGCAATTGTACGAGCAGTACTTC.

V usage is TRBV5-5 and J usage is TRBJ2-7; D uncertain. The CDR3 runs to 16 residues. Germline CDR1 and CDR2: SGHKS and YYEKEE (reference sequence). Trimming removed 1 base from V and 4 bases from J, with 18 bases in between. CDR3 sequence reads: CASSLSVDPQQYEQYF. In nucleotides, the CDR3 is TGTGCCAGCAGCTTGAGCGTAGATCCTCAACAGTACGAGCAGTACTTC. Variable domain in full (rest from reference TRBV5-5 and TRBJ2-7): DAGVTQSPTHLIKTRGQQVTLRCSPISGHKSVSWYQQVLGQGPQFIFQYYEKEERGRGNFPDRFSARQFPNYSSELNVNALLLGDSALYLCASSLSVDPQQYEQYFGPGTRLTVT.

The chain has TRBV4-2 and TRBJ1-3; 8 bases are shared with TRBD1. Losses at the gene ends were 3 bases for V and 2 bases for J; bases not matched to a gene: 6. CDR1 and CDR2 from the germline V gene are LGHNA and YNFKEQ. The CDR3 is 16 amino acids. In DNA form, the CDR3 reads TGTGCCAGCAGCCACTCCTTGGACAGGGCTGGAAACACCATATATTTT. Translating gives CASSHSLDRAGNTIYF.

This clonotype was seen a handful of times. This sequence joins TRBV6-5 and TRBJ2-2; a possible D gene is TRBD1 (5 bases). The CDR3 contains 14 residues. Germline V lookup: CDR1 MNHEY, CDR2 SVGAGI. V lost 0 bases and J lost 5, with 7 bases in between. CDR3 sequence: CASSYSRQTGELFF. The CDR3 DNA reads TGTGCCAGCAGTTACTCACGACAGACCGGGGAGCTGTTTTTT.

This chain links TRBV24-1 with TRBJ2-1; maybe TRBD1 (6 bases). Germline V gene sequence: CDR1 KGHDR, CDR2 SFDVKD. Between the trimmed V and J ends, which lost 0 bases and 2 bases, there was a span of 10 bases. The CDR3 runs 16 residues. The CDR3 protein is CATSDLGEGAYNEQFF. DNA of the CDR3: TGTGCCACCAGTGATTTGGGAGAGGGGGCCTACAATGAGCAGTTCTTC.

At least ten counts were recorded for this clonotype. The CDR3 sequence is CASSLTSTETDTQYF. For the CDR3, the DNA is TGCGCCAGCAGCTTGACTAGCACTGAGACAGATACGCAGTATTTT. The V gene is TRBV5-1, the J gene TRBJ2-3, with D perhaps matching TRBD2 (6 bases). CDR1 SGHRS and CDR2 YFSETQ come from the germline V gene. Trimming shortened V by 1 base and J by 3 bases, and 12 bases separated the two germline ends. The CDR3 spans 15 residues. Based on the CDR3 plus reference TRBV5-1 and TRBJ2-3, the full variable domain is KAGVTQTPRYLIKTRGQQVTLSCSPISGHRSVSWYQQTPGQGLQFLFEYFSETQRNKGNFPGRFSGRQFSNSRSEMNVSTLELGDSALYLCASSLTSTETDTQYFGPGTRLTVL.

The chain recombines TRBV27 with TRBJ2-2; 7 bases map to TRBD1. This CDR3 spans 18 amino acids. V gave up 4 bases and J gave up 1 base; unmatched junction bases: 12. Per the germline V gene, CDR1 is MNHEY and CDR2 is SMNVEV (reference sequence). CDR3 nucleotide sequence: TGTGCCAGCAGTTACTCCGCCGACAGGGTCTGGAACACCGGGGAGCTGTTTTTT. Protein sequence: CASSYSADRVWNTGELFF.

V gene TRBV20-1 combines with J gene TRBJ2-1; TRBD2 aligns across 8 bases. The CDR3 consists of 15 residues. Germline V lookup: CDR1 DFQATT, CDR2 SNEGSKA (reference sequence). After removal of 1 base from V and 1 base from J, the junction contained 3 bases not matched to a gene. The CDR3 region has the DNA TGCAGTGCTAGAGGACTAGCGTTTTCCTACAATGAGCAGTTCTTC. Protein: CSARGLAFSYNEQFF.

The chain joins TRBV7-9 to TRBJ2-7; tentatively, D is TRBD1 (6 bases). Trimming shortened V by 3 bases and J by 2 bases, and 11 bases separated the two germline ends. The CDR3 runs to 14 residues. Germline CDR1 and CDR2: SEHNR and FQNEAQ (reference sequence). The CDR3, as DNA: TGTGCCAGCAGCTTGGGGGCTTTCCCCTACGAGCAGTACTTC. This gives the protein CASSLGAFPYEQYF.

This clonotype was recorded a few times. Written as DNA, the CDR3 is TGTGCCAGCAGCTTATTTGTATGGGACGAGCAGTACTTC. Residues: CASSLFVWDEQYF. This chain joins TRBV7-8 and TRBJ2-7; D gene uncertain. V shed 2 bases and J shed 5 bases, with 10 bases lying between them. From germline, CDR1 is SGHVS and CDR2 FQNEAQ. CDR3 length: 13 residues.

This clonotype was found a few times. This chain joins TRBV12-3 or TRBV12-4 and TRBJ2-5, with 13 nucleotides matching TRBD2. The CDR3 sequence is 16 residues long. V was clipped by 5 bases and J by 5 bases; unmatched bases: 8. The chain's CDR3 is CASSPRTSGSVETQYF. As DNA, the CDR3 is TGTGCCAGCAGTCCCCGGACTAGCGGGAGTGTCGAGACCCAGTACTTC.

This clonotype has a handful of counts. This chain uses TRBV7-3 with TRBJ2-3; D gene uncertain. Germline lookup yields CDR1 SGHTA and CDR2 FQGTGA. This CDR3 is 12 amino acids long. V lost 5 bases and J 4 bases, leaving 7 bases between the germline ends. The CDR3 loop is CASSERSDTQYF. The CDR3 DNA follows: TGTGCCAGCAGCGAACGATCAGATACGCAGTATTTT.

This clonotype came up a few times. The chain has TRBV20-1 and TRBJ2-5, with 9 nucleotides matching TRBD1. The germline CDR1 and CDR2 sequences are DFQATT and SNEGSKA (reference sequence). V was clipped by 1 base and J by 5 bases; unmatched bases: 5. The CDR3 runs to 14 residues. CDR3 region: CSARGTGAEETQYF. The DNA for the CDR3 is TGCAGTGCTAGAGGGACAGGGGCGGAGGAGACCCAGTACTTC.

The gene calls are TRBV5-1 and TRBJ2-3, with TRBD2 identical over 7 bases. Germline V gene data show CDR1 as SGHRS and CDR2 as YFSETQ. This CDR3 has 15 amino acids. After removal of 4 bases from V and 4 bases from J, the junction contained 9 bases not matched to a gene. CDR3 sequence (DNA): TGCGCCAGCAGCCAAGACCGCGGGGGTGCAGATACGCAGTATTTT. Its translation is CASSQDRGGADTQYF.

This clonotype turned up a few times. V and J are TRBV28 and TRBJ1-5; 9 bases are shared with TRBD1. The CDR3 contains 14 residues. V gave up 6 bases and J gave up 7 bases; unmatched junction bases: 7. CDR1 is MDHEN and CDR2 is SYDVKM in the germline V gene. CDR3 sequence (DNA): TGTGCCAGCAGCTCCGGGACAGGGTGGCAGCCCCAGCATTTT. Amino acids: CASSSGTGWQPQHF.

This clonotype was counted only a few times. This rearrangement joins TRBV6-2 or TRBV6-3 to TRBJ1-2; the D is unclear. Per the germline V gene, CDR1 is MNHEY and CDR2 is SVGEGT. The germline V and J ends were trimmed by 2 bases and 4 bases, with 5 bases remaining between them. The CDR3 has 12 amino acids. CDR3 bases: TGTGCCAGCAGTTACGGACCCTATGGCTACACCTTC. This sequence encodes CASSYGPYGYTF.

This clonotype was recorded once. The V and J genes are TRBV24-1 and TRBJ2-7, with D perhaps TRBD2 (5 bases). Germline V CDR1 and CDR2: KGHDR, SFDVKD. This CDR3 spans 14 amino acids. Trimming removed 3 bases from V and 1 base from J, with 9 bases in between. The CDR3 is CATSDPTGSYEQYF. Here the CDR3 DNA reads TGTGCCACCAGTGATCCCACGGGGTCCTACGAGCAGTACTTC.

There are a few counts of this clonotype. V is TRBV12-3 or TRBV12-4 and J is TRBJ2-5; tentative D call: TRBD2 (5 bases). This CDR3 has 16 residues. The germline V and J ends were trimmed by 3 bases and 5 bases, with 19 bases remaining between them. The DNA for the CDR3 is TGTGCCAGCAGTTTCGCGTCGGGGAATATCGGGGAGACCCAGTACTTC. It translates to CASSFASGNIGETQYF.

This clonotype was seen more than once but under ten times. This sequence joins TRBV20-1 and TRBJ2-1, with a possible D match to TRBD2 (5 bases). Germline V gives CDR1 DFQATT, CDR2 SNEGSKA (reference sequence). CDR3 size: 14 residues. V dropped 7 bases and J dropped 10 bases, with 23 bases sitting between them. The CDR3 is CSERGTSWAGEQFF. The CDR3 DNA reads TGCAGTGAGAGAGGCACTAGTTGGGCCGGGGAGCAGTTCTTC.

This clonotype was seen a few times. V and J are TRBV14 and TRBJ1-1; TRBD1 is a possible D gene (5 bases). Per germline, CDR1 SGHDN and CDR2 FVKESK. V was clipped by 4 bases and J by 8 bases, with 14 bases between them. The CDR3 spans 13 residues. The CDR3 DNA is TGTGCCAGCAGCCTGGGGGGGAACCCCGAAGCTTTCTTT. Residues: CASSLGGNPEAFF. Full variable domain (rest looked up from reference TRBV14 and TRBJ1-1): EAGVTQFPSHSVIEKGQTVTLRCDPISGHDNLYWYRRVMGKEIKFLLHFVKESKQDESGMPNNRFLAERTGGTYSTLKVQPAELEDSGVYFCASSLGGNPEAFFGQGTRLTVV.

To note about this clonotype: Relative to the germline gene, one junction end is altered; a read error may explain this. The chain combines TRBV6-2 or TRBV6-3 with TRBJ2-3; perhaps TRBD1 as D (6 bases). Germline assignment: CDR1 MNHEY and CDR2 SVGEGT. This CDR3 is built from 14 residues. The CDR3 bases are TGTGCCAGCAGCCAGGGACATACCACAGGTACGCAGTATTTT. Translation: CASSQGHTTGTQYF.

The sample holds many counts of this clonotype. The rearrangement uses TRBV15 and TRBJ1-1; D possibly corresponds to TRBD1 (6 bases). The CDR3 has 14 residues. Trimming removed 0 bases at V and 7 bases at J, with 12 bases between. Germline V gene data show CDR1 as LNHNV and CDR2 as YYDKDF (reference sequence). CDR3 sequence (DNA): TGTGCCACCAGCAGAGATCAGGGGCTTAGTGAAGCTTTCTTT. Translation gives CATSRDQGLSEAFF.